This T cell receptor beta chain was profiled in a study of T cell responses to AZD1222 COVID-19 vaccine. Study-wide results and caveats: Only a handful of AZD1222 recipients were seropositive at baseline.

TCRdb's table, derived via immunoSEQ multiplex PCR, lists solely in-frame clones and lacks some. The sample carries around 100,000 clones, about 87% recorded once. Trimming took off 2 bases at V and 0 bases at J, with 8 bases between the two ends. From germline, CDR1 is ENHRY and CDR2 SYGVKD. The CDR3 is 15 residues long. This clone showed up just once. Its antigen is not known. Specimen: peripheral blood, collected on day 0 of MenACWY control vaccination. The TCR originated in an adult in good health. This chain uses TRBV10-3 with TRBJ1-3; D is undetermined. The DNA for the CDR3 is TGTGCCATCAGTGAGCTGAGGAGCTCTGGAAACACCATATATTTT. Protein sequence: CAISELRSSGNTIYF.